A single sample gave rise to the 16 T cell receptor beta chains below, sequenced in a study of T-cell memory formation after mild COVID-19. Using its own MiXCR run on the 5' RACE reads, TCRdb lists one record per CDR3 protein. The table records about 310,000 distinct CDR3 sequences, 15% to 20% of them present only once. The source material was PBMCs or a T cell subset sorted from them (not recorded which). These receptors all come from a man younger than 35 who had mild COVID-19 (a few samples of this study predate the infection). Cell type and time point are not known.

On this clonotype: A read error may produce the germline difference seen at one junction end. The chain couples TRBV6-5 to TRBJ1-5, with 7 positions matching TRBD1. The length of the CDR3 is 16 residues. Germline V gene sequence: CDR1 MNHEY, CDR2 SVGAGI. The chain's CDR3 is CASSRAGQLSSQPQHF. CDR3 coding DNA: TGTGCCAGCAGTCGCGCGGGACAGTTAAGCAGTCAGCCCCAGCATTTT.

V and J are TRBV7-2 and TRBJ1-2; 7 bases align to TRBD1. Germline V gene data show CDR1 as SGHTA and CDR2 as FQGNSA. Trimming removed 1 base from V and 7 bases from J; junction bases left unmatched: 3. The CDR3 extends over 13 amino acids. The CDR3 DNA follows: TGTGCCAGCAGCTTAGAGACAGGGCTTGGCTACACCTTC. The encoded protein is CASSLETGLGYTF.

The chain combines TRBV24-1 with TRBJ1-4; D is unclear. CDR1 and CDR2 from the germline V gene are KGHDR and SFDVKD. Trimming removed 7 bases at V and 17 bases at J, with 13 bases between. The CDR3 has 10 amino acids. CDR3 nucleotides: TGTGCCACCAGGAGCGCCCGACTTTTTTTT. Translating gives CATRSARLFF.

The chain recombines TRBV12-3 or TRBV12-4 with TRBJ2-2; D may be TRBD2 (6 bases). The CDR3 runs 15 residues. Trimming left V 6 bases short and J 8 bases short, with 19 bases between. In DNA, the CDR3 is TGTGCCAGCAGCGACTCGAGACTAGGAAGTGGGGAGCTGTTTTTT. Protein product: CASSDSRLGSGELFF.

This clonotype was detected a few times. The J gene is TRBJ2-7, the V gene TRBV6-1, with D tentatively TRBD1 or TRBD2 (5 bases each). The CDR3 loop spans 14 amino acids. The V end was cut by 7 bases, the J end by 3 bases, with 16 bases between. CDR1 is MNHNS, CDR2 SASEGT, per germline. CDR3 protein: CASIRSGRSYEQYF. The CDR3 region has the DNA TGTGCCAGCATTAGGTCGGGACGGAGCTACGAGCAGTACTTC.

J is TRBJ2-5 and V is TRBV29-1, with D possibly TRBD2 on 6 matching bases. CDR3 length: 12 amino acids. Germline CDR1 is SQVTM and CDR2 is ANQGSEA. The germline V and J ends were trimmed by 3 bases and 6 bases, with 11 bases remaining between them. The CDR3, as DNA: TGCAGCGTTGATCACGGAGGGCAGACCCAGTACTTC. The encoded protein is CSVDHGGQTQYF.

This clonotype was counted only a few times. The chain employs TRBV11-2 and TRBJ2-4, with D uncertain. Germline V lookup: CDR1 SGHAT, CDR2 FQNNGV. Trimming removed 3 bases from V and 0 bases from J, with 6 bases in between. This CDR3 region has 14 residues. CDR3 loop: CASSFTLAKNIQYF. The CDR3 DNA reads as TGTGCCAGCAGCTTCACCCTAGCCAAAAACATTCAGTACTTC.

This clonotype was detected only a few times. This chain uses TRBV12-3 or TRBV12-4 with TRBJ2-7; TRBD2 might be the D (5 bases). Deletions cut 11 bases from V and 5 bases from J, with 25 bases between. The CDR3 has 15 amino acids. Here the CDR3 DNA reads TGTGCCGCACACCCCACGGGGAGCAGAATGAACGAGCAGTACTTC. Protein sequence: CAAHPTGSRMNEQYF.

V and J are TRBV7-2 and TRBJ2-3; 10 bases are shared with TRBD2. Germline CDR1 is SGHTA and CDR2 is FQGNSA. Trimming took 1 base from V and 2 from J; bases not matched to a gene: 6. The CDR3 totals 17 residues. The chain's CDR3 is CASSLVSTSGTTDTQYF. The CDR3 DNA follows: TGTGCCAGCAGCTTAGTGAGCACTAGCGGGACCACAGATACGCAGTATTTT.

There are a few counts of this clonotype. The chain couples TRBV7-8 to TRBJ2-7; a possible D gene is TRBD1 (5 bases). V lost 6 bases and J lost 5, with 20 bases in between. This CDR3 is 15 amino acids long. From germline, CDR1 is SGHVS and CDR2 FQNEAQ. The DNA for the CDR3 is TGTGCCAGCAGTCCACGCCAGGGTTTTAGCCACGAGCAGTACGTC. The encoded protein is CASSPRQGFSHEQYV.

The chain has TRBV5-4 and TRBJ1-4; no definite D call. Trimming left V 3 bases short and J 3 bases short, with 6 bases between. Germline CDR1 SGHNT, CDR2 YYREEE (reference sequence). The CDR3 length is 13 residues. CDR3 nucleotide sequence: TGTGCCAGCAGCTCCGACGCTAATGAAAAACTGTTTTTT. It yields the protein CASSSDANEKLFF.

This chain joins TRBV5-1 and TRBJ1-2; no firm D call. The CDR3 has 14 amino acids. The germline V gene encodes CDR1 SGHRS and CDR2 YFSETQ. Between the trimmed V and J ends, which lost 3 bases and 6 bases, there was a span of 15 bases. CDR3 DNA sequence: TGCGCCAGCAGCTATGGCCCTGGGAGGGATGGCTACACCTTC. It is translated as CASSYGPGRDGYTF. Based on the CDR3 plus reference TRBV5-1 and TRBJ1-2, the full variable domain is KAGVTQTPRYLIKTRGQQVTLSCSPISGHRSVSWYQQTPGQGLQFLFEYFSETQRNKGNFPGRFSGRQFSNSRSEMNVSTLELGDSALYLCASSYGPGRDGYTFGSGTRLTVV.

This clonotype was found a few times. The chain couples TRBV10-1 to TRBJ1-1; TRBD1 agrees at 10 bases. There are 13 residues in the CDR3. Trimming cost V 2 bases and J 7 bases; bases outside gene matches: 1. Per the germline V gene, CDR1 is WNHNN and CDR2 is SYGVQD (reference sequence). This chain's CDR3 is CASSEGTGVEAFF. DNA of the CDR3: TGCGCCAGCAGTGAGGGGACAGGGGTTGAAGCTTTCTTT.

The CDR3 loop reads CAISDRGNTEAFF. The CDR3 DNA follows: TGTGCCATCTCGGACAGGGGGAACACTGAAGCTTTCTTT. This chain uses TRBV10-3 with TRBJ1-1; 9 bases map to TRBD1. The J segment lost 1 base and the V segment lost 8 bases, leaving 2 bases of the junction unmatched. CDR1 is ENHRY, CDR2 SYGVKD, per germline. The CDR3 totals 13 residues.

The chain couples TRBV7-3 to TRBJ1-2; 7 nucleotides agree with TRBD1. J was trimmed by 0 bases and V by 3 bases; bases with no gene match: 4. Germline V lookup: CDR1 SGHTA, CDR2 FQGTGA. The CDR3 is 15 residues long. The CDR3 DNA reads TGTGCCAGCAGCTTGGGACAGAGTACTAACTATGGCTACACCTTC. Translation gives CASSLGQSTNYGYTF.

This clonotype was detected only a few times. This chain joins TRBV27 and TRBJ1-2; possibly TRBD1 for D (5 bases). Trimming removed 0 bases from V and 2 bases from J, with 7 bases in between. Per germline, CDR1 MNHEY and CDR2 SMNVEV (reference sequence). The CDR3 length is 14 residues. The CDR3, as DNA: TGTGCCAGCAGTTTATCGGGACGGAACTATGGCTACACCTTC. Protein: CASSLSGRNYGYTF.